Below, 9 T cell receptor beta chains from the same sample are listed, as sequenced in a study of CXCR3-negative and CXCR3-positive naive CD8 T cells. cDNA libraries for TRB were generated by 5' RACE incorporating UMI labels. Using the 5' RACE reads, TCRdb records one entry per CDR3 protein without DNA. Its table records 100,000 to 150,000 distinct CDR3 sequences. Material: naive CXCR3- CD8+ T cells from blood. The sample's subset: CD45RO-CCR7+CD27+CD95- naive CD8+ T cells lacking CXCR3 (TNR3-). The receptors originated from a human donor in good health. Some clones in this sample may be carry-over from other donors' samples.

The genes are TRBV12-3 or TRBV12-4 and TRBJ1-2. The CDR3 has 14 residues. CDR3: CASSLSAGGHGYTF.

The chain recombines TRBV10-3 with TRBJ2-5. The CDR3 contains 11 residues. From germline, CDR1 is ENHRY and CDR2 SYGVKD. The CDR3 region is CAISQAESQYF.

The genes are TRBV19 and TRBJ1-1; the TCRdb D gene call, TRBD1, has no DNA to confirm it. The V gene's germline CDR1 is LNHDA and CDR2 SQIVND (reference sequence). The CDR3 consists of 14 residues. CDR3 protein: CASSSPGTGFEAFF.

This sequence joins TRBV23-1 and TRBJ1-1; absent DNA, TCRdb's TRBD1 call cannot be checked. Being an ORF, TRBV23-1 has a function that is uncertain. The CDR3 has 19 residues. The CDR3 sequence is CASSHPGQGAQRGNTEAFF.

V usage is TRBV28 and J usage is TRBJ2-2; TCRdb designates TRBD2, a call that cannot be tested without DNA. This CDR3 region has 13 residues. The germline gives CDR1 MDHEN, CDR2 SYDVKM. This chain's CDR3 is CASSLLAAGELFF. Combining the CDR3 with reference TRBV28 and TRBJ2-2 gives the whole variable domain DVKVTQSSRYLVKRTGEKVFLECVQDMDHENMFWYRQDPGLGLRLIYFSYDVKMKEKGDIPEGYSVSREKKERFSLILESASTNQTSMYLCASSLLAAGELFFGEGSRLTVL.

The J gene is TRBJ2-3, the V gene TRBV29-1. Germline V gives CDR1 SQVTM, CDR2 ANQGSEA. The CDR3 length is 18 residues. CDR3 in amino acids: CSVEDPLEARPFTDTQYF.

The gene calls are TRBV7-3 and TRBJ2-1; as DNA is missing, the TRBD1 call by TCRdb cannot be tested. This CDR3 is 16 amino acids long. Germline V gene lookup returns CDR1 SGHTA and CDR2 FQGTGA. Here the CDR3 reads CASSLQGQTFYNEQFF.

This sequence joins TRBV11-2 and TRBJ1-1. Germline loops: CDR1 SGHAT, CDR2 FQNNGV. The CDR3 has 15 residues. The CDR3 here is CASSGLEVPNTEAFF.

The J gene is TRBJ2-3, the V gene TRBV5-6; there is no DNA to check the TCRdb D call of TRBD1. CDR1 and CDR2 from the germline V gene are SGHDT and YYEEEE. This CDR3 contains 14 residues. This CDR3 reads CASSLTLGKDTQYF.